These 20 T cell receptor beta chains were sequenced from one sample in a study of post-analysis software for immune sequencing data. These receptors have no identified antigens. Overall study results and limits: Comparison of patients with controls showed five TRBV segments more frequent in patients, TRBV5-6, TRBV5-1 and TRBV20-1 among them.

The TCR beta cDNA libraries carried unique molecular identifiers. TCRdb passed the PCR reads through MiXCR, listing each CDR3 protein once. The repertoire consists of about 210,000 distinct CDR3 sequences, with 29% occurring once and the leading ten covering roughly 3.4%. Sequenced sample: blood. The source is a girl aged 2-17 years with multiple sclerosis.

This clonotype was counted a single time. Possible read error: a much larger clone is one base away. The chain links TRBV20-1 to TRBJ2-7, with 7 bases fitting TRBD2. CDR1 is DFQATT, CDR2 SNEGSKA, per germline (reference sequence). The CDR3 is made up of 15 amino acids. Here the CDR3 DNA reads TGCGGTGCCCCTTCAATTGGCGGGAGCTATGGAGAGCAGTACTTC. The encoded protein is CGAPSIGGSYGEQYF.

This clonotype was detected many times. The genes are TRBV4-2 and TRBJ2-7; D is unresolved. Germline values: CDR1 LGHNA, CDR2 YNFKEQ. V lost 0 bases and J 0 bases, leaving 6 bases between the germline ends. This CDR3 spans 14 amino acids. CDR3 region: CASSQDPFSYEQYF. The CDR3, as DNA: TGTGCCAGCAGCCAAGATCCCTTCTCCTACGAGCAGTACTTC.

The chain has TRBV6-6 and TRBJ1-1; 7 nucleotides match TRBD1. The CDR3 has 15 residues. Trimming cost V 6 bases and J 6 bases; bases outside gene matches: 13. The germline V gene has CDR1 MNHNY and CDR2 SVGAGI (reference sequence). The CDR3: CASRSTKQGPPEAFF. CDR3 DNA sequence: TGTGCCAGCAGATCAACAAAACAGGGGCCGCCTGAAGCTTTCTTT.

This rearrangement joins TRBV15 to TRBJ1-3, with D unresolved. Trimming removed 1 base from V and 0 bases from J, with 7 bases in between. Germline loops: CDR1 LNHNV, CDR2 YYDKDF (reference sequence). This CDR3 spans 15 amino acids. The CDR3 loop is CATSRAFLSGNTIYF. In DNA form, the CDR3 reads TGTGCCACCAGCAGAGCTTTCCTCTCTGGAAACACCATATATTTT.

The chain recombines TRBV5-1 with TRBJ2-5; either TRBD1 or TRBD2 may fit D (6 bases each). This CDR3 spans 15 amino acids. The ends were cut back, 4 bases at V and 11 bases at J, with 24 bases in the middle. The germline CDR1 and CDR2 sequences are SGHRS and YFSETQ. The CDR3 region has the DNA TGCGCCAGCAGCCCGGGGGCCACGAAGGGAAATGAGCAGTACTTC. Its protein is CASSPGATKGNEQYF.

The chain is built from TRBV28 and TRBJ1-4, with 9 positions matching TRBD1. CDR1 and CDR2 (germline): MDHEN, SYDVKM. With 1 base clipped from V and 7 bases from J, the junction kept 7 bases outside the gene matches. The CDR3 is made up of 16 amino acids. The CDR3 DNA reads TGTGCCAGCAGTTTATCCCCCACAGGGGGCAGTGAAAAACTGTTTTTT. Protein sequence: CASSLSPTGGSEKLFF.

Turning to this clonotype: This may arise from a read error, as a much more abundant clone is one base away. CDR3 protein: CASSPLGVSHEQYF. The DNA of the CDR3 is TGTGCCAGCAGTCCTTTGGGAGTCTCCCACGAGCAGTACTTC. The V and J genes are TRBV27 and TRBJ2-7; the D gene is possibly TRBD2 (5 bases). CDR1 MNHEY and CDR2 SMNVEV come from the germline V gene (reference sequence). The CDR3 contains 14 residues.

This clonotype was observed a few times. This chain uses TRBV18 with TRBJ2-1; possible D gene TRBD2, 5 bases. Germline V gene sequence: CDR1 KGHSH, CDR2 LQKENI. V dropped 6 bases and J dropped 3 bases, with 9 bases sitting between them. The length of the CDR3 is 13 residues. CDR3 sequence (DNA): TGTGCCAGCTCCCCCGGGAACTACAATGAGCAGTTCTTC. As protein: CASSPGNYNEQFF.

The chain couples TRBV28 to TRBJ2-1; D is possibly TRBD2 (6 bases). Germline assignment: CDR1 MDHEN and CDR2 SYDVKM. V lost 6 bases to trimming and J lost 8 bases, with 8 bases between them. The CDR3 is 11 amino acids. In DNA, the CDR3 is TGTGCCAGCAGGGAGGGTTATGAGCAGTTCTTC. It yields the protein CASREGYEQFF.

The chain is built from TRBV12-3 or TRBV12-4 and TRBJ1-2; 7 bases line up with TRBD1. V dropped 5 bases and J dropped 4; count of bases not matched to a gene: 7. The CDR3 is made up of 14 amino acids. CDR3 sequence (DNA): TGTGCCAGCAGTGTCTGGGACAGTCTCTATGGCTACACCTTC. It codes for CASSVWDSLYGYTF.

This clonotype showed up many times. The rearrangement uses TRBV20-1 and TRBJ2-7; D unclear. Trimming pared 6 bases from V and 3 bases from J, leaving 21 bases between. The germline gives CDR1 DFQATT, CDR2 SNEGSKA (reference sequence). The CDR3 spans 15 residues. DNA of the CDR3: TGCAGTGCCAGTCCCGGGTCCCCCCAATACTACGAGCAGTACTTC. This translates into CSASPGSPQYYEQYF.

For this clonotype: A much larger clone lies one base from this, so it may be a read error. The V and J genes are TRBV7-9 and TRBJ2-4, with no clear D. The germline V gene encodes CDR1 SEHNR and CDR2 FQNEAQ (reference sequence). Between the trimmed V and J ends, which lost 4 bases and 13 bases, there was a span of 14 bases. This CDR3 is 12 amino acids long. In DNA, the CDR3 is TGTGCCAGCAGCTCTAACCACAATGAGCAGTACTTC. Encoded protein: CASSSNHNEQYF.

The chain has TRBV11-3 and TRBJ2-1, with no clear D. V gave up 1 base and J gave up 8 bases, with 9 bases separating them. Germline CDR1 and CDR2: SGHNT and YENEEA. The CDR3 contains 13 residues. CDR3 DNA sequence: TGTGCCAGCAGCTTAGGGGCGCGGCATGAGCAGTTCTTC. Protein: CASSLGARHEQFF.

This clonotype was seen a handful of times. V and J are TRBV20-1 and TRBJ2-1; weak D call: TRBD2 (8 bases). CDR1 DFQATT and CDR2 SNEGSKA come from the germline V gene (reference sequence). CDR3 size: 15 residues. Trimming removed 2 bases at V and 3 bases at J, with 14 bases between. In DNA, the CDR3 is TGCAGTGCTAGACAGGGGGGACTAGACTACAATGAGCAGTTCTTC. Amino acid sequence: CSARQGGLDYNEQFF.

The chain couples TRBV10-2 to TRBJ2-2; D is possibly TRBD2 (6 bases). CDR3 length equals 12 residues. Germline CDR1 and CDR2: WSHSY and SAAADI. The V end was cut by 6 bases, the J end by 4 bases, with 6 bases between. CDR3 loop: CASSGSTGELFF. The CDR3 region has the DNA TGCGCCAGCAGCGGGAGCACCGGGGAGCTGTTTTTT.

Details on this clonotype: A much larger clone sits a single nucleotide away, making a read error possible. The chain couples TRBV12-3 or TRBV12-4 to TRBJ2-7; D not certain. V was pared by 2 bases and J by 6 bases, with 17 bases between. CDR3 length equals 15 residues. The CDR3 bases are TGTGCCAGCAGTTTAAGTTGGCAGGCCTGTTCCGAGCAGTACTTC. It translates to CASSLSWQACSEQYF.

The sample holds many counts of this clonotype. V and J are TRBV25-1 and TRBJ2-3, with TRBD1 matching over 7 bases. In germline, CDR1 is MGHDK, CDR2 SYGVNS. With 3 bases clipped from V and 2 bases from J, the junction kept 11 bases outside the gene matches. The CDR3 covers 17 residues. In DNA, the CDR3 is TGTGCCAGCAGTGATCCAGGGGGAGAGGGCCCCACAGATACGCAGTATTTT. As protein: CASSDPGGEGPTDTQYF.

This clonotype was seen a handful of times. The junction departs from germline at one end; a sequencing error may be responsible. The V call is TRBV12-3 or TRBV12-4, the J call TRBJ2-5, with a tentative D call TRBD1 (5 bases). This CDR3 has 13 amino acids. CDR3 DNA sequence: TGTGCCAGCAGTTTTTACGGACAAGAGACCCGGTACTTC. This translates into CASSFYGQETRYF.

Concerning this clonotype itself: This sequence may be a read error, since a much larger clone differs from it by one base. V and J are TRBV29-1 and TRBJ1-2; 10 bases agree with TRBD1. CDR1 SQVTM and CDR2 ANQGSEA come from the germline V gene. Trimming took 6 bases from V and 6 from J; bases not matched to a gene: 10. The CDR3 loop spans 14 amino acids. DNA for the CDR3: TGCAGCGTCCTTAGGACAGGGGGAAACCATGGCTACACCTTC. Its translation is CSVLRTGGNHGYTF.

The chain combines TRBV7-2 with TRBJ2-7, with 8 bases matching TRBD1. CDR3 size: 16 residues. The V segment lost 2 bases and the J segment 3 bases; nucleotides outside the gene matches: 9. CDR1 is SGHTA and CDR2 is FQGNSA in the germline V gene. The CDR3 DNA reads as TGTGCCAGCAGCTTATCGAGTGGACAGGGAGGCTACGAGCAGTACTTC. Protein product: CASSLSSGQGGYEQYF.